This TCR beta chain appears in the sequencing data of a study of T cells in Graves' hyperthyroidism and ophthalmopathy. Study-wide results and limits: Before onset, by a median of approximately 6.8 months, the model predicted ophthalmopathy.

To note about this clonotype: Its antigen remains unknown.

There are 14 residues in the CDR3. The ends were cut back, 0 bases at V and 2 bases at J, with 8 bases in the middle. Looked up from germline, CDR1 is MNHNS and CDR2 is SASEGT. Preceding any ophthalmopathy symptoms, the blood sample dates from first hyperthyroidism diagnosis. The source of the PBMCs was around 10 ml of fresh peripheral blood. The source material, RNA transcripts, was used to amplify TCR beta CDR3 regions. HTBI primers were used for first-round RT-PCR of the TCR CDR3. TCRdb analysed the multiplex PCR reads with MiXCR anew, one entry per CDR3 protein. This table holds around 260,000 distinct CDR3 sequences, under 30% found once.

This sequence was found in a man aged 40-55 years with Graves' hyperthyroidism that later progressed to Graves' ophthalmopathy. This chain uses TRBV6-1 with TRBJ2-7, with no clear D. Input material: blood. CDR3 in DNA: TGTGCCAGCAGTGAAGCATCGGCAGCCTACGAGCAGTACTTC. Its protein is CASSEASAAYEQYF.